The 25 T cell receptor beta chains given below trace back to one sample, sequenced in a study of follicular helper T cells after annual influenza vaccination. Assay used: immunoSEQ multiplex PCR; TCRdb lists only in-frame clones, some missing. The sample contains under 3,000 clones, around 83% of which appear only once. Time point given: 2015-2016 season, pre-vaccination. Sequenced here: CXCR5+ CD38- circulating T follicular helper cells from blood, sampled on the day of influenza vaccination. The subset denotes: circulating Tfh, non-naive CD4+CXCR5+PD-1+ (ICOS+CD38+ or ICOS-CD38-). These receptors were taken from an adult who received the influenza vaccine.

The CDR3, as DNA: TGCGCCAGCAGCACCCCAAAGGGACAACACAATGAGCAGTTCTTC. Amino acids: CASSTPKGQHNEQFF. The J gene is TRBJ2-1, the V gene TRBV5-1; possibly TRBD1 for D (6 bases). This CDR3 has 15 residues. From germline, CDR1 is SGHRS and CDR2 YFSETQ. V lost 4 bases to trimming and J lost 5 bases, with 16 bases between them.

V and J are TRBV5-4 and TRBJ1-1; 8 bases match TRBD1. The CDR3 length is 13 residues. The germline V gene encodes CDR1 SGHNT and CDR2 YYREEE (reference sequence). Unmatched junction bases numbered 7, after V lost 6 bases and J lost 6 bases. CDR3 sequence: CASKAGGEAEAFF. The CDR3 nucleotides read TGTGCCAGCAAAGCAGGGGGCGAGGCTGAAGCTTTCTTT.

There are a few counts of this clone. The gene calls are TRBV18 and TRBJ1-1, with 7 positions matching TRBD1. Germline loops: CDR1 KGHSH, CDR2 LQKENI. The CDR3 has 16 amino acids. Trimming at V came to 6 bases and at J to 0 bases, leaving 10 bases not matched to a gene. Here the CDR3 reads CASSRQGLTMNTEAFF. The CDR3 DNA sequence: TGTGCCAGCTCCCGACAGGGACTTACGATGAACACTGAAGCTTTCTTT.

The rearrangement links TRBV28 to TRBJ1-4; D may be TRBD1 (5 bases). V was shortened by 4 bases and J by 4 bases, with 13 bases between the two germline ends. The CDR3 is 15 amino acids. From germline, CDR1 is MDHEN and CDR2 SYDVKM. In DNA, the CDR3 is TGTGCCAGCAGTTCCGCTGACAGCCTTAATGAAAAACTGTTTTTT. Amino acid sequence: CASSSADSLNEKLFF.

V usage is TRBV5-1 and J usage is TRBJ1-2, with 10 bases identical to TRBD1. V lost 3 bases to trimming and J lost 8 bases; unmatched junction nucleotides: 13. The CDR3 spans 16 residues. Germline CDR1 reads SGHRS; CDR2 reads YFSETQ. The CDR3 sequence is CASSSDPRPGQGGYTF. In nucleotides, the CDR3 is TGCGCCAGCAGCTCCGACCCCCGTCCGGGACAGGGGGGCTACACCTTC.

The V and J genes are TRBV11-2 and TRBJ2-7; D remains unclear. The V gene's germline CDR1 is SGHAT and CDR2 FQNNGV. The length of the CDR3 is 14 residues. Trimming stripped 0 bases from V and 2 bases from J, with 8 bases between. CDR3 DNA sequence: TGTGCCAGCAGCTTAGACATCACTACCTACGAGCAGTACTTC. This encodes CASSLDITTYEQYF. Full variable domain (missing parts from reference TRBV11-2 and TRBJ2-7): EAGVAQSPRYKIIEKRQSVAFWCNPISGHATLYWYQQILGQGPKLLIQFQNNGVVDDSQLPKDRFSAERLKGVDSTLKIQPAKLEDSAVYLCASSLDITTYEQYFGPGTRLTVT.

The chain employs TRBV18 and TRBJ2-7; D ambiguous. Germline assignment: CDR1 KGHSH and CDR2 LQKENI. V lost 0 bases, J lost 2 bases, and 11 bases lay in between. The CDR3 consists of 15 residues. CDR3 in DNA: TGTGCCAGCTCACCACCCAACGGGCGAACCTACGAGCAGTACTTC. Its protein product is CASSPPNGRTYEQYF.

The table lists this clone with a few counts. V usage is TRBV11-1 and J usage is TRBJ2-7, with 9 bases aligning to TRBD1. The CDR3 has 14 amino acids. V lost 6 bases and J lost 7; bases outside the gene matches: 10. Germline V gene lookup returns CDR1 SGHAT and CDR2 FQDESV (reference sequence). In DNA, the CDR3 is TGTGCCAGCAGGGGAGGGACAGGGAGTCAAGAGCAGTACTTC. Its translation: CASRGGTGSQEQYF.

The gene calls are TRBV5-1 and TRBJ2-1; 7 bases fit TRBD2. Germline assignment: CDR1 SGHRS and CDR2 YFSETQ. CDR3 size: 16 residues. Trimming at V came to 1 base and at J to 9 bases, leaving 13 bases not matched to a gene. The CDR3 sequence is CASSLIAGASMGEQFF. CDR3 sequence (DNA): TGCGCCAGCAGCTTGATTGCGGGAGCCTCGATGGGTGAGCAGTTCTTC.

This chain uses TRBV20-1 with TRBJ1-4; D ambiguous. V lost 1 base and J lost 8, with 5 bases in between. Germline V gene sequence: CDR1 DFQATT, CDR2 SNEGSKA (reference sequence). The CDR3 is 11 residues long. The CDR3: CSARVGEKLFF. For the CDR3, the DNA is TGCAGTGCTAGAGTCGGAGAAAAACTGTTTTTT.

The J gene is TRBJ2-7, the V gene TRBV5-1, with 7 bases matching TRBD1. CDR1 is SGHRS and CDR2 is YFSETQ in the germline V gene. The CDR3 contains 14 residues. J lost 2 bases, V lost 4 bases, and 6 bases had no gene match. The CDR3 nucleotides are TGCGCCAGCAGCACCCGACAGGGACCCTACGAGCAGTACTTC. It codes for CASSTRQGPYEQYF.

This clone was detected only a few times. V is TRBV2 and J is TRBJ1-2; 7 nucleotides agree with TRBD1. V lost 1 base, J lost 6 bases, and 5 bases stayed unmatched. Germline-derived CDR1 and CDR2 are SNHLY and FYNNEI. This CDR3 is built from 14 residues. Here the CDR3 reads CASSEGDREDGYTF. CDR3 bases: TGTGCCAGCAGTGAAGGTGACAGGGAGGATGGCTACACCTTC.

This chain connects TRBV21-1 to TRBJ2-1; the D call in the table, TRBD2, was not verified against the DNA. TRBV21-1 is shown as a pseudogene. This CDR3 has 13 residues. The CDR3, as DNA: TGTGCCAGCAAGGAGTATAGCTACAATGAGCAGTTCTTC. Amino acid sequence: CASKEYSYNEQFF.

J is TRBJ1-3 and V is TRBV5-4; D ambiguous. The CDR3 runs to 15 residues. Germline-derived CDR1 and CDR2 are SGHNT and YYREEE (reference sequence). Trimming removed 3 bases at V and 4 bases at J, with 14 bases between. In nucleotides, the CDR3 is TGTGCCAGCAGCTCTCAGCCCGGAGGGGGAAACACCATATATTTT. Translation gives CASSSQPGGGNTIYF.

The V gene is TRBV6-6, the J gene TRBJ2-1; the D is unclear. This CDR3 is 14 amino acids long. Germline V gene sequence: CDR1 MNHNY, CDR2 SVGAGI (reference sequence). V was trimmed by 6 bases and J by 8 bases, leaving 17 bases between them. CDR3 in DNA: TGTGCCAGCAGACCCAGCCTACCTAAGGATGAGCAGTTCTTC. The encoded protein is CASRPSLPKDEQFF.

The chain couples TRBV30 to TRBJ1-1; a weak D match, TRBD1 (5 bases). The V end lost 0 bases, the J end lost 1 base, and 6 bases lay between the germline ends. The CDR3 length is 13 residues. CDR1 and CDR2 from the germline V gene are GTSNPN and SVGIG (reference sequence). The CDR3 sequence: CAWSVGQNTEAFF. The CDR3 coding sequence is TGTGCCTGGAGTGTGGGGCAGAACACTGAAGCTTTCTTT.

This chain uses TRBV5-1 with TRBJ1-2; perhaps TRBD1 as D (5 bases). This CDR3 has 14 residues. CDR1 and CDR2 (germline): SGHRS, YFSETQ. V was shortened by 2 bases and J by 4 bases, with 12 bases between the two germline ends. CDR3 coding DNA: TGCGCCAGCAGCTTCGGGGCATCTAGCTATGGCTACACCTTC. Amino acids: CASSFGASSYGYTF.

Note on this clone: The sample contains more than one DNA sequence encoding this CDR3. The chain carries TRBV5-8 and TRBJ2-4, with D hard to call. Trimming took off 2 bases at V and 0 bases at J, with 6 bases between the two ends. Per germline, CDR1 SGHTS and CDR2 YDEGEE. The CDR3 runs 14 residues. CDR3 amino acids: CASSLVGAKNIQYF. CDR3 in DNA: TGTGCCAGCAGCTTAGTGGGAGCCAAAAACATTCAGTACTTC.

This chain connects TRBV30 to TRBJ1-5; possibly TRBD1 for D (5 bases). The CDR3 loop spans 14 amino acids. Germline V CDR1 and CDR2: GTSNPN, SVGIG (reference sequence). V shed 2 bases and J shed 7 bases, with 15 bases lying between them. CDR3 sequence (DNA): TGTGCCTGGAGTCCCGGGGACGGAGGGCAGCCCCAGCATTTT. Its protein is CAWSPGDGGQPQHF.

This clone appeared a few times. The chain recombines TRBV18 with TRBJ2-7; D may be TRBD1 or TRBD2 (5 bases each). CDR1 and CDR2 from the germline V gene are KGHSH and LQKENI. With 3 bases removed from V and 2 bases from J, the gap between germline ends came to 11 bases. This CDR3 region has 14 residues. CDR3 sequence reads: CASSPSGPPYEQYF. CDR3 sequence (DNA): TGTGCCAGCTCACCGTCGGGACCACCCTACGAGCAGTACTTC.

The genes are TRBV5-8 and TRBJ2-7; either TRBD1 or TRBD2 may supply D (5 bases each). The V end was cut by 3 bases, the J end by 2 bases, with 15 bases between. The CDR3 totals 15 residues. Germline V gene lookup returns CDR1 SGHTS and CDR2 YDEGEE. This chain's CDR3 is CASSSPGTLAYEQYF. In DNA, the CDR3 is TGTGCCAGCAGCTCGCCCGGGACCCTCGCCTACGAGCAGTACTTC.

The chain couples TRBV11-3 to TRBJ2-3, with 7 bases identical to TRBD1. Trimming removed 6 bases from V and 1 base from J; junction bases left unmatched: 1. The CDR3 is 13 amino acids. Germline CDR1 and CDR2: SGHNT and YENEEA. The CDR3 DNA follows: TGTGCCAGCAGAGGACAGGGCACAGATACGCAGTATTTT. Translation gives CASRGQGTDTQYF.

The chain joins TRBV28 to TRBJ2-1; the match to TRBD2 covers 12 bases. CDR1 and CDR2 from the germline V gene are MDHEN and SYDVKM. V gave up 10 bases and J gave up 4 bases; unmatched junction bases: 8. The length of the CDR3 is 15 residues. CDR3 protein: CATQPGTSGYNEQFF. The CDR3 DNA reads TGTGCCACCCAACCCGGGACTAGCGGGTACAATGAGCAGTTCTTC.

The V call is TRBV7-2, the J call TRBJ2-7; D perhaps matches TRBD2 (5 bases). CDR3 size: 12 residues. Looked up from germline, CDR1 is SGHTA and CDR2 is FQGNSA. Trimming took 2 bases from V and 4 from J, leaving 6 bases between them. CDR3 bases: TGTGCCAGCAGCTTAAGCGGTTACGAGCAGTACTTC. The encoded protein is CASSLSGYEQYF.

V gene TRBV28 combines with J gene TRBJ2-5, with 15 positions matching TRBD2. Germline CDR1 is MDHEN and CDR2 is SYDVKM. This CDR3 is built from 17 residues. The V segment lost 5 bases and the J segment 4 bases; nucleotides outside the gene matches: 8. The DNA for the CDR3 is TGTGCCAGCAGTCCAGGACTAGCGGGAGGGCCTTTAGAGACCCAGTACTTC. Residues: CASSPGLAGGPLETQYF. Full variable domain (rest looked up from reference TRBV28 and TRBJ2-5): DVKVTQSSRYLVKRTGEKVFLECVQDMDHENMFWYRQDPGLGLRLIYFSYDVKMKEKGDIPEGYSVSREKKERFSLILESASTNQTSMYLCASSPGLAGGPLETQYFGPGTRLLVL.